This TCR beta chain was recorded in a study of T cells after posttransplantation cyclophosphamide. Study-level points and caveats: Later blood repertoires were often dominated by clones from the donor CD8+ memory compartment.

Germline V gives CDR1 MNHEY, CDR2 SVGAGI. V lost 8 bases to trimming and J lost 4 bases; unmatched junction nucleotides: 3. The CDR3 loop spans 12 amino acids. About this clone itself: As yet, its antigen is unknown.

Cyclophosphamide on days +3 and +4 followed busulfan-fludarabine conditioning and a marrow graft. Clones were sequenced by immunoSEQ multiplex PCR, and TCRdb holds only the in-frame ones, with some missing. The repertoire holds 6,000 to 7,000 clones, with roughly 94% as singletons. This chain connects TRBV6-5 to TRBJ2-3; the match to TRBD2 covers 7 bases. Source: PBMCs, taken around 1,400 days after allogeneic stem cell transplant with posttransplant cyclophosphamide. The origin of this receptor is a female patient between 50 and 60 years old who received an allogeneic stem cell transplant from a related donor, was CMV-positive, and had no GVHD. Among the T cells, some may be from the graft donor. DNA of the CDR3: TGTGCCAGCGGGAGGGCCGCAGATACGCAGTATTTT. Translated, it gives CASGRAADTQYF.